This T cell receptor (beta chain) appears in the sequencing data of a study of blood T cell repertoires in COVID-19. Study-wide context: Sites across the United States, Italy and Spain contributed samples from acute and convalescent COVID-19. PBMCs, B-cell-depleted T cells, or T cells were the source of the cDNA or gDNA that made up the material.

Per the original data handling: Cell counts per sample came from amplifying reference gene primers. Method: immunoSEQ multiplex PCR; TCRdb's copy keeps in-frame clones and lacks some. The V and J calls and clone size were taken over from that table, and D and trimming were inferred from the DNA. The profile shows roughly 140,000 clones, approximately 80% of them singletons. CDR3 length equals 17 residues. Germline V gene lookup returns CDR1 LNHNV and CDR2 YYDKDF (reference sequence). V dropped 4 bases and J dropped 7; count of bases not matched to a gene: 13. The genes are TRBV15 and TRBJ1-4, with 9 positions matching TRBD1. The source material was peripheral blood. This TCR was sampled from a woman between 50 and 59 years old with acute or convalescent COVID-19. This CDR3 is CATSIKGRDRVLEKLFF. The CDR3, as DNA: TGTGCCACCAGCATAAAGGGTCGGGACAGGGTACTTGAAAAACTGTTTTTT.